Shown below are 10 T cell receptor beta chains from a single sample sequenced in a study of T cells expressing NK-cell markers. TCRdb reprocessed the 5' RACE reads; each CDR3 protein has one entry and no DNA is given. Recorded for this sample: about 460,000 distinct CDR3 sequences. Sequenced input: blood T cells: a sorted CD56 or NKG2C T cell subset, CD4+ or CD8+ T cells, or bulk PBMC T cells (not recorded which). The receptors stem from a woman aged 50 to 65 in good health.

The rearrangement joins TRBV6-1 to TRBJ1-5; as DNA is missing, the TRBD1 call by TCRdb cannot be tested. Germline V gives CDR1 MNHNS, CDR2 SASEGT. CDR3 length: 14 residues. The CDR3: CASTPGSSNQPQHF.

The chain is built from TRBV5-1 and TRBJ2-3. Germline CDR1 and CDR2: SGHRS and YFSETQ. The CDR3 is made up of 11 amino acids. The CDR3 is CASQLTDTQYF.

The CDR3 loop is CASGGQGGTSSYNEQFF. This chain connects TRBV6-2 or TRBV6-3 to TRBJ2-1; there is no DNA to check the TCRdb D call of TRBD1. The germline V gene has CDR1 MNHEY and CDR2 SVGEGT. The CDR3 has 17 amino acids.

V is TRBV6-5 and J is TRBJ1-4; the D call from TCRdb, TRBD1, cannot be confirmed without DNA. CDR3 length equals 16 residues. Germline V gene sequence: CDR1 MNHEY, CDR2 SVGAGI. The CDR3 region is CASKATGLTVNEKLFF.

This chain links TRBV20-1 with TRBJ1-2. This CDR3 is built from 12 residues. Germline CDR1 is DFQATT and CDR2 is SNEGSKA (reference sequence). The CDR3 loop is CSARANSYGYTF.

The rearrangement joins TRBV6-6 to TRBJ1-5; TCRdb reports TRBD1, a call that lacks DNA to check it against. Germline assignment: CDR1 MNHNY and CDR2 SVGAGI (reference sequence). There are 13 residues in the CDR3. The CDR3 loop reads CASISDRDQPQHF.

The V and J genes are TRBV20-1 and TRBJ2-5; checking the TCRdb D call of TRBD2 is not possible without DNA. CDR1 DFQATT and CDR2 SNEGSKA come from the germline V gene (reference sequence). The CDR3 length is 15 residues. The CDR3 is CSASKTSGRRETQYF.

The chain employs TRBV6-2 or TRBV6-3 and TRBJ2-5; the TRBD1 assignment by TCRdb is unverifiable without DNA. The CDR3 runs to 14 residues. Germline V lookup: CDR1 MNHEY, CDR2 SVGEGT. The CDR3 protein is CASSSLVSEETQYF.

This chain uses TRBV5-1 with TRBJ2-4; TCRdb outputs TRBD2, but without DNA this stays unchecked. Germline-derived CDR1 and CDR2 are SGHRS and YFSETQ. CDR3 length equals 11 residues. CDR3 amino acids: CASSALNIQYF.

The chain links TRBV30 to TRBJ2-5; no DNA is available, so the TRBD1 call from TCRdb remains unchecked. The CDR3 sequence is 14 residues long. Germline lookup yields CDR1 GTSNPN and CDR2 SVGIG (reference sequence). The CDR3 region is CAWSALGSGETQYF.